This TCR beta chain was recovered during a study of tumor-infiltrating lymphocytes in oesophageal squamous cell carcinoma (TCRdb year 2016). At least ten counts were recorded for this clonotype. There is no known antigen for this receptor. The final CDR3 position lacks the conserved phenylalanine or tryptophan, pointing to a likely read error. The limits of the CDR3 on the DNA are not certain, so only TCRdb's listed CDR3 is given. The library relied on PCR. Reads for this sample came from an Illumina HiSeq 2000. TCRdb trimmed the raw reads at Q25, called clones with MiXCR and kept productive beta chains. Rows are unified per CDR3 protein, each entry keeping the most common DNA and genes. This sample lists about 6,600 distinct CDR3 sequences; 15% to 17% were detected once. The ten top clones hold about 13% of the sample. The source is a male donor with esophageal squamous cell carcinoma. The source material was blood.

The CDR3 protein sequence reads: CASSHRLA. The rearrangement joined TRBV12-3 or TRBV12-4 to TRBJ2-6; TRBD2 is taken as the D call from the table, unchecked against the DNA. The CDR3 has 8 amino acids, counting both end residues.